Reported below is one TCR beta chain. This receptor's antigen is unknown. No much larger clone exists at a distance of one base, and base qualities are not known. Using the deep immunoSEQ assay, TCR CDR3 regions were amplified from genomic DNA by multiplex PCR. Extracted genomic DNA from each cell subset was distributed evenly across all wells of several immunoSEQ 96-well plates, and each plate was treated as a replicate. Each replicate PCR for unsorted PBMC received 300 to 350 ng genomic DNA, equal to tens of thousands of T cell genomes. Genomic DNA from unsorted PBMC was sequenced over ten immunoSEQ deep assay plates. Purified libraries were measured with a Qubit 3.0 fluorometer, size-checked on a Bioanalyzer 2100, and measured again with the KAPA Library Quantification kit. A separate single-read 150-cycle Illumina NextSeq 550 flow cell was used to sequence each immunoSEQ 96-well plate. In the original analysis: Because the immunoSEQ output included only junctional sequences and no quality scores, the filtering could not be the same as the filtering used for full-length reads. Sequences were annotated with PyIR, a Python wrapper for IgBLAST v1.9, using IMGT germline references to assign V/J genes and CDR3. Reads were removed for weak V/J assignments (E-value above 1e-6), missing CDR3, stop codons, out-of-frame junctions, or ambiguous translated residues. A V3J clonotype was defined by an identical inferred V gene, J gene, and CDR3 amino acid sequence. The percentage overlap between two repertoires was calculated by dividing the number of shared unique clonotypes by the size of the smaller repertoire. Three approaches were used to assess repertoire richness: RTK rarefaction, the Chao1 estimator, and Recon v2.1 estimates of unobserved clonotypes. TCRdb carries this immuneACCESS record with in-frame sequences only. Its versions omit some clonotypes, under half of them owing to an unresolved V gene in the studies checked, with the rest unexplained. The D gene and trimming were derived from the DNA, and the V and J assignments and clone size from that table. A total of 450,000 to 600,000 clones appear in this sample, 75% to 85% of them only once. The ten largest clonotypes hold 10% to 15% of the sample.

These data are taken from a study of shared clonotypes between healthy human individuals (dated by TCRdb to the early 2020s). As for the study more broadly: A couple of women and three men aged 18 to 49 years were included in the cohort. To estimate repertoire size and how much clonotypes are shared between individuals, the study performed deep sequencing of blood TCR repertoires from five healthy adults. To increase sequencing depth and limit assay-specific biases, different laboratories used diverse techniques to prepare libraries and sequence TCR repertoires. Leukapheresis yielded between about 0.94 and 8.9 billion PBMCs per donor. Results the study describes overall, beyond this receptor: Sampling was restricted to blood, and TCR repertoires in tissue are likely to differ from TCR repertoires in blood. Because the study included a small number of donors, the genetic and exposure-history diversity represented was limited. Based on pairwise subsampling, the degree of clonotype sharing among donors was expected to be affected by sequencing depth.

Healthy HIV-negative adults with no recently reported acute infections or vaccinations were included as donors. Every donor was a Caucasian adult residing in Nashville, Tennessee, USA. In the unsorted samples, some 100 million PBMCs were counted, and genomic DNA was extracted using the QIAamp DNA Blood Mini kit. Blood was obtained by leukapheresis, after which PBMCs were separated by Ficoll-Histopaque density gradient centrifugation and cryopreserved in liquid nitrogen vapor phase. The CDR3 runs 12 residues from the cysteine to the phenylalanine. The retained sequence is limited to the CDR3, 36 bases, with the frame set at the first base. Trimming at the junction amounts to 3 bases on V and 8 bases on J, and the germline ends lie 7 bases apart. Based on the germline V gene, the CDR1 and CDR2 sequences are KGHSH and LQKENI.

Recombination linked TRBV18 to TRBJ1-4; the D gene lacks a confident call. This clonotype originated in a woman in her thirties or forties in good health. Some clones in this sample may be carry-over from other donors' samples. The material sequenced was PBMCs. The nucleotide sequence is given as TGTGCCAGCTCACCTTCCAACGAAAAACTGTTTTTT. This is translated as CASSPSNEKLFF.